The rows below give T cell receptor beta chains drawn from one sample of a study of beta chain features in type 1 diabetes. Assay: immunoSEQ multiplex PCR; the TCRdb copy retains only in-frame clones and omits some. The table records a few hundred thousand clones, 9.6% of them present only once. The source material was central memory CD4+ T cells from blood. The receptors here all came from a young man with type 1 diabetes. The CDR3 runs from the conserved cysteine through the conserved F or W. Each record gives: CDR3 length, V gene, clone size, J gene, CDR3 protein. Clone size, where shown, is once, few, many, or a class for clones that have expanded.

14	TRBV11-3	few	TRBJ1-3	CASSLEGSGNTIYF
17	TRBV11-2	many	TRBJ1-5	CASSLGGLAGVDQPQHF
15	TRBV7-2	NA	TRBJ2-7	CASSPLAGATYEQYF
18	TRBV5-1	few	TRBJ2-6	CASSLDPQGGSGANVLTF
15	TRBV10-3	many	TRBJ1-2	CAARQGAIGAYGYTF
16	TRBV18	NA	TRBJ2-7	CASSPSDGDSSYEQYF
14	TRBV6-6	NA	TRBJ2-2	CASLPGDHTGELFF
14	TRBV7-2	NA	TRBJ2-5	CASSLGAGGETQYF
15	TRBV5-1	NA	TRBJ2-7	CASSLSGREYHEQYF
13	TRBV7-9	many	TRBJ2-1	CASSSGQNNEQFF
13	TRBV19	few	TRBJ2-1	CASSDDREHEQFF
14	TRBV6-5	NA	TRBJ1-2	CASSYTGGMYGYTF
16	TRBV5-8	few	TRBJ1-2	CASSLAQGVLYYGYTF